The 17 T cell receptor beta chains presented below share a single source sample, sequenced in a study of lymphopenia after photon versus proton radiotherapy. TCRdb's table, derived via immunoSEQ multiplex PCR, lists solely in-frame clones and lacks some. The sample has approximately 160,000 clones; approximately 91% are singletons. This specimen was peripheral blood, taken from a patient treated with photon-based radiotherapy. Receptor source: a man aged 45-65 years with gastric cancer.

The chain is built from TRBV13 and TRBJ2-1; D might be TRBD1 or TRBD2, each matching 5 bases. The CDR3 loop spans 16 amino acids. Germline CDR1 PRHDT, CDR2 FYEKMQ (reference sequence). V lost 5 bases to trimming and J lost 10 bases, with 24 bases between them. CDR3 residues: CASSRSPGAPAREQFF. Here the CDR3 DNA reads TGTGCCAGCAGCCGTTCACCCGGGGCCCCAGCCCGAGAGCAGTTCTTC.

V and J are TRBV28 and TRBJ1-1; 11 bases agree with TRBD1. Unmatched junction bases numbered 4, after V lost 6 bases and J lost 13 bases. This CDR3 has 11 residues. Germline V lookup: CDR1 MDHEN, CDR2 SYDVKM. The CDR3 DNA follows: TGTGCCAGCAGCTCCGGGACAGGGGGTTTCTTT. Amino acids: CASSSGTGGFF.

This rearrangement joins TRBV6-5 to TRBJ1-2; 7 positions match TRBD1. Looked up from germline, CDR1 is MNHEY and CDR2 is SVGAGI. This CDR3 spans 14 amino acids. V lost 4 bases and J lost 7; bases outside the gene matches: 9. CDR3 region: CASSFTQGIRGYTF. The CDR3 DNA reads TGTGCCAGCAGTTTCACACAGGGGATCCGTGGCTACACCTTC.

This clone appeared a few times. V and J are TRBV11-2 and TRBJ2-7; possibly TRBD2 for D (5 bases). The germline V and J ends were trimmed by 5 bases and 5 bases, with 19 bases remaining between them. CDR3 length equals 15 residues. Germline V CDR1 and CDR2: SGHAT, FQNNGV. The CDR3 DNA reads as TGTGCCAGCAGCCCAGAGGATCGTCTGGGAGACGAGCAGTACTTC. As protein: CASSPEDRLGDEQYF. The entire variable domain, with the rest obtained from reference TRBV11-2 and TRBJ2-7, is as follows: EAGVAQSPRYKIIEKRQSVAFWCNPISGHATLYWYQQILGQGPKLLIQFQNNGVVDDSQLPKDRFSAERLKGVDSTLKIQPAKLEDSAVYLCASSPEDRLGDEQYFGPGTRLTVT.

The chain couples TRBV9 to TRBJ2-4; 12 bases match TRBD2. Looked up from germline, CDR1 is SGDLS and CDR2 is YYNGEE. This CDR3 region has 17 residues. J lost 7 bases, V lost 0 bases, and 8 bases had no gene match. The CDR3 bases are TGTGCCAGCAGCGTAGGTTCTAGCGGGAGGGCCCTCAACATTCAGTACTTC. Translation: CASSVGSSGRALNIQYF. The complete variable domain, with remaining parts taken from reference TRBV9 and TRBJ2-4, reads DSGVTQTPKHLITATGQRVTLRCSPRSGDLSVYWYQQSLDQGLQFLIQYYNGEERAKGNILERFSAQQFPDLHSELNLSSLELGDSALYFCASSVGSSGRALNIQYFGAGTRLSVL.

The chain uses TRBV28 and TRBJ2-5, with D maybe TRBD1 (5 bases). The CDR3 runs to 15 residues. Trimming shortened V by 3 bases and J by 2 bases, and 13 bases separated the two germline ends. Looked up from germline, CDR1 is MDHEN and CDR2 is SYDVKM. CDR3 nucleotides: TGTGCCAGCAGTTTTTACTCAGGGATGCAAGAGACCCAGTACTTC. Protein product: CASSFYSGMQETQYF.

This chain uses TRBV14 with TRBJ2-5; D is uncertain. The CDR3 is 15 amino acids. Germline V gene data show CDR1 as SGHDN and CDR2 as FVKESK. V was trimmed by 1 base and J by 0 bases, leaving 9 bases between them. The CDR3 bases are TGTGCCAGCAGCCAAGCCCTCCTTTACCAAGAGACCCAGTACTTC. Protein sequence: CASSQALLYQETQYF.

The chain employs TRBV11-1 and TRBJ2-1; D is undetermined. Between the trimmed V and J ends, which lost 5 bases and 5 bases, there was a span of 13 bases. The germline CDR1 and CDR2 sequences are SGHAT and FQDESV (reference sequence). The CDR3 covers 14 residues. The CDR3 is CASSPVRGNNEQFF. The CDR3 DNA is TGTGCCAGCAGCCCAGTCCGAGGAAACAATGAGCAGTTCTTC.

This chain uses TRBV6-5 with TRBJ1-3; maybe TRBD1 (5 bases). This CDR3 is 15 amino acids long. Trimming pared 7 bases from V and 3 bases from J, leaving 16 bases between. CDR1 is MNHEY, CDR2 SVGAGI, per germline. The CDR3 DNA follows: TGTGCCAGCAAACAGGCCCATGGAGGTGGAAACACCATATATTTT. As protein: CASKQAHGGGNTIYF.

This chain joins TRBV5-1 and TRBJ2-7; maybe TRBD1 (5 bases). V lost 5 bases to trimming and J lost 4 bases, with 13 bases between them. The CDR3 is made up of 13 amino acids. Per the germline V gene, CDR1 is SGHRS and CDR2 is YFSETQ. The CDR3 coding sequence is TGCGCCAGCAGATTGACAGACTCTTACGAGCAGTACTTC. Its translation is CASRLTDSYEQYF.

CDR3 DNA sequence: TGTGCCAGTAGAACGAACAGGCCCTCTGGAAACACCATATATTTT. Its translation is CASRTNRPSGNTIYF. J is TRBJ1-3 and V is TRBV19; a possible D gene is TRBD1 (5 bases). V lost 6 bases and J 0 bases, leaving 12 bases between the germline ends. This CDR3 comprises 15 residues. Germline V gene data show CDR1 as LNHDA and CDR2 as SQIVND (reference sequence).

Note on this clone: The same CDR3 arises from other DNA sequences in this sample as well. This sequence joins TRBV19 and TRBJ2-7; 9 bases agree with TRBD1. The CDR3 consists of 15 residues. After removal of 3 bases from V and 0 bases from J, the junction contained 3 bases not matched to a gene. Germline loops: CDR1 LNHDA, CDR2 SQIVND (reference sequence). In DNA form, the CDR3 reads TGTGCCAGTAGTATCGGGACAGGGAGCTCCTACGAGCAGTACTTC. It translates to CASSIGTGSSYEQYF.

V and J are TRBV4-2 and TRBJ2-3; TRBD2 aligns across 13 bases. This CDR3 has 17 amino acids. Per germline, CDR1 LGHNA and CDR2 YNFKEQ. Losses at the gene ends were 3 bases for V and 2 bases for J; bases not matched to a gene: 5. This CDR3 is CASSQGTSGKYTDTQYF. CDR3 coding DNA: TGTGCCAGCAGCCAGGGGACTAGCGGGAAATACACAGATACGCAGTATTTT.

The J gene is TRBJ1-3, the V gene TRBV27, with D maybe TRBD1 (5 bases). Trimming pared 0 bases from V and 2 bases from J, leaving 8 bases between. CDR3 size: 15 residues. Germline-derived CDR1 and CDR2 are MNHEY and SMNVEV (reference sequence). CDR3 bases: TGTGCCAGCAGTTTATCGGGGGGAACTGGAAACACCATATATTTT. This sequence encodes CASSLSGGTGNTIYF.

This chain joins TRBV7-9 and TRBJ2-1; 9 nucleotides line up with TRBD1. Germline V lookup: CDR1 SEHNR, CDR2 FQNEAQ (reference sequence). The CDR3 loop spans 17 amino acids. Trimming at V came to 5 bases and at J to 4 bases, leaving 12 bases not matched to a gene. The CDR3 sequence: CASSPSSGTGRYNEQFF. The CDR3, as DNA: TGTGCCAGCAGCCCCTCTTCCGGGACAGGGAGGTACAATGAGCAGTTCTTC.

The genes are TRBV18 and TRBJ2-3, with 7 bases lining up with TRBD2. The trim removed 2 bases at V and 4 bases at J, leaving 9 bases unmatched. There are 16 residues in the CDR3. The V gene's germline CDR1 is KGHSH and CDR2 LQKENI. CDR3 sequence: CASSPGGAGEADTQYF. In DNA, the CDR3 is TGTGCCAGCTCACCAGGAGGCGCGGGAGAGGCAGATACGCAGTATTTT. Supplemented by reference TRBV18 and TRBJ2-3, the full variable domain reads NAGVMQNPRHLVRRRGQEARLRCSPMKGHSHVYWYRQLPEEGLKFMVYLQKENIIDESGMPKERFSAEFPKEGPSILRIQQVVRGDSAAYFCASSPGGAGEADTQYFGPGTRLTVL.

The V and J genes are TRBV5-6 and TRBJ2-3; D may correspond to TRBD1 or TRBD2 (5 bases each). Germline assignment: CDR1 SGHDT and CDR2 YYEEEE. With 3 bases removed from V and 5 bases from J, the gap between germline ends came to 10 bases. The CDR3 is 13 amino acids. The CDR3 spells CASSSERGDTQYF. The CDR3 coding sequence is TGTGCCAGCAGCTCTGAGAGGGGAGATACGCAGTATTTT.